The clone carrying this T cell receptor (beta chain) was picked up a small number of times. Under the authors' procedure: Amplified reference gene primers provided the basis for estimating nucleated cell counts. The repertoire was sequenced with immunoSEQ multiplex PCR; TCRdb's copy has only in-frame clones and lacks some. For V, J and clone size, that table is used; D and trimming come from the DNA. Here the sample spans about 300,000 clones, 80% to 95% being singletons. Seattle-derived patients entered the study during active infection and were followed longitudinally. This entry belongs to a study of blood T cell repertoires in COVID-19. The overall study: Collection of acute and convalescent COVID-19 samples took place in the United States, Italy and Spain. The cDNA or gDNA used as material had been derived from T cells, B-cell-depleted T cells, or PBMCs.

With 5 bases removed from V and 1 base from J, the gap between germline ends came to 9 bases. The germline gives CDR1 MDHEN, CDR2 SYDVKM. The CDR3 totals 14 residues. The sample comprised peripheral blood. The TCR originated in a woman in her twenties or thirties with COVID-19, enrolled during active disease. This chain joins TRBV28 and TRBJ2-1, with D maybe TRBD2 (5 bases). The CDR3 loop is CASSSPGSYNEQFF. The DNA of the CDR3 is TGTGCCAGCAGTAGTCCGGGGTCCTACAATGAGCAGTTCTTC.